This T cell receptor (beta chain) was retrieved from a study of cytomegalovirus exposure and HLA in healthy donors. PCR employed 60 Vbeta and 13 Jbeta primers. Clones were sequenced by immunoSEQ multiplex PCR, and TCRdb holds only the in-frame ones, with some missing. The table has over 110,000 clones, roughly 73% seen once. This CDR3 is 14 amino acids long. V was clipped by 6 bases and J by 3 bases, with 14 bases between them. In germline, CDR1 is MNHEY, CDR2 SMNVEV (reference sequence). Overall study results and limits: Presence/absence analyses treated sequencing depth as roughly uniform across donors.

On this clone itself: As yet, its antigen is unknown.

Sequences were obtained from PBMCs. The sequence was collected from a woman in her 40s in good health and CMV-seronegative. The chain joins TRBV27 to TRBJ1-2; D is unresolved. The CDR3 nucleotides read TGTGCCAGCAGACGGGAGGCAGCTCACTATGGCTACACCTTC. Amino acid sequence: CASRREAAHYGYTF.